This TCR beta chain was observed in a study of cytomegalovirus exposure and HLA in healthy donors. Findings and caveats of the study: A later analysis showed HLA-associated TCR beta chains outstripping equally common others in clonal expansion. A cluster of highly shared sequence variants was likely a sequencing artifact. TCR beta sequences reportedly predicted most subjects' HLA-A and HLA-B alleles accurately.

The CDR3 has 15 amino acids. The germline V gene has CDR1 MNHNS and CDR2 SASEGT. Remarks on this clone: What it binds is unknown. One end of the junction does not line up with germline, which may come from a read error.

PCR primers comprised 60 Vbeta and 13 Jbeta primers. Some clones are missing from TCRdb's copy, which holds only in-frame ones; the method was immunoSEQ multiplex PCR. This sample has 60,000 or so clones, with 70% to 80% found just once. The chain employs TRBV6-1 and TRBJ2-5; tentatively, D is TRBD2 (7 bases). The sequenced sample consisted of PBMCs. The receptor was derived from a woman in her thirties or forties in good health and CMV-seropositive. The CDR3 DNA is TGTGCCATCAGTGACCACAAAGGGGGGGTGGAGACCCAGTACTTC. Amino acids: CAISDHKGGVETQYF.